This T cell receptor beta chain originates from a study of blood T cell repertoires in COVID-19. In the original processing: Reference gene primer amplification gave estimated nucleated cell counts. Clones were sequenced by immunoSEQ multiplex PCR, and TCRdb holds only the in-frame ones, with some missing. That table is the source of V, J and clone size, and D and trimming were worked out from the DNA. The sample holds some 220,000 clones, around 81% seen once. This CDR3 region has 14 residues. Germline V gene data show CDR1 as SGDLS and CDR2 as YYNGEE. Trimming removed 6 bases from V and 5 bases from J; junction bases left unmatched: 8.

The sample was peripheral blood. This chain joins TRBV9 and TRBJ2-3, with TRBD2 matching 8 bases. This clonotype was obtained from a woman aged 70-85 years with acute or convalescent COVID-19. This CDR3 reads CASTKSGGQDTQYF. In DNA form, the CDR3 reads TGTGCCAGCACCAAAAGCGGGGGCCAAGATACGCAGTATTTT.